This T cell receptor beta chain was profiled in a study of shared clonotypes between healthy human individuals. The V end lost 2 bases, the J end lost 4 bases, and 9 bases lay between the germline ends. Germline-derived CDR1 and CDR2 are MNHNS and SASEGT. The CDR3 totals 14 residues. Investigators spread the genomic DNA of each subset evenly over several immunoSEQ plates. TCRdb keeps only in-frame clones here, not all; method: immunoSEQ multiplex PCR. Seen here are 1.6 million or so clones, approximately 98.5% observed once, and the top ten hold about 0.4%. The chain joins TRBV6-1 to TRBJ1-5; D ambiguous. The sequence came from a man under 40 in good health. The sequenced material came from naive CD4+ T cells sorted from blood. Indicated subset: CD45RA+ positively selected. The CDR3 DNA reads as TGTGCCAGCAGTGAAAGGAGTAAGAATCAGCCCCAGCATTTT. This sequence encodes CASSERSKNQPQHF.